The 6 T cell receptor beta chains listed next were all sequenced from one sample in a study of blood T cell repertoires in COVID-19. Sequencing was performed with immunoSEQ multiplex PCR; in TCRdb, only in-frame clones are kept and a portion is missing. This repertoire shows about 69,000 clones, around 87% found once; its top ten account for 5% to 6%. Sample: peripheral blood. The receptor set was obtained from a man over 45 with acute or convalescent COVID-19.

The chain recombines TRBV5-8 with TRBJ2-7; 8 bases map to TRBD2. V lost 0 bases, J lost 3 bases, and 5 bases stayed unmatched. CDR3 length equals 15 residues. Germline V CDR1 and CDR2: SGHTS, YDEGEE. The CDR3 sequence: CASSLEVSGVYEQYF. In DNA, the CDR3 is TGTGCCAGCAGCTTGGAAGTTAGCGGGGTCTACGAGCAGTACTTC. The full variable domain, its missing parts supplied by reference TRBV5-8 and TRBJ2-7, is EAGVTQSPTHLIKTRGQQATLRCSPISGHTSVYWYQQALGLGLQFLLWYDEGEERNRGNFPPRFSGRQFPNYSSELNVNALELEDSALYLCASSLEVSGVYEQYFGPGTRLTVT.

The chain joins TRBV27 to TRBJ1-6; no clear D. V was cut by 6 bases and J by 6 bases, with 9 bases left in between. This CDR3 has 13 amino acids. Germline lookup yields CDR1 MNHEY and CDR2 SMNVEV (reference sequence). CDR3 region: CASRATINSPLHF. CDR3 DNA: TGTGCCAGCAGGGCAACTATTAATTCACCCCTCCACTTT.

The CDR3 DNA sequence: TGTGCCAGCAGTTTGCGGAGAACCTACGAGCAGTACTTC. It is translated as CASSLRRTYEQYF. The chain has TRBV12-3 or TRBV12-4 and TRBJ2-7; D gene unclear. This CDR3 has 13 amino acids. Trimming took off 3 bases at V and 2 bases at J, with 8 bases between the two ends.

The chain uses TRBV19 and TRBJ2-2; 7 nucleotides line up with TRBD1. The V gene end was trimmed by 5 bases and the J gene end by 8 bases; junction bases not matched to a gene: 5. The CDR3 is 13 residues long. CDR1 and CDR2 from the germline V gene are LNHDA and SQIVND (reference sequence). CDR3 DNA: TGTGCCAGTAGTCACAGGGGCTCAGGGGAGCTGTTTTTT. It yields the protein CASSHRGSGELFF.

The gene calls are TRBV5-1 and TRBJ1-1; 9 bases are a match to TRBD1. The germline gives CDR1 SGHRS, CDR2 YFSETQ. V gave up 4 bases and J gave up 5 bases; unmatched junction bases: 0. The CDR3 covers 12 residues. CDR3 loop: CASSGTGTEAFF. The DNA for the CDR3 is TGCGCCAGCAGCGGGACAGGGACTGAAGCTTTCTTT.

J is TRBJ2-1 and V is TRBV9; 8 nucleotides match TRBD2. Germline CDR1 and CDR2: SGDLS and YYNGEE. This CDR3 has 16 amino acids. Unmatched junction bases numbered 12, after V lost 3 bases and J lost 7 bases. CDR3 nucleotide sequence: TGTGCCAGCAGCGCCCTGCGGGGGGCGGTTAGGAATGAGCAGTTCTTC. This sequence encodes CASSALRGAVRNEQFF.